The 28 T cell receptor beta chains presented below share a single source sample, sequenced in a study of siplizumab effects on memory and regulatory T cells. Assay: immunoSEQ multiplex PCR; the TCRdb copy retains only in-frame clones and omits some. This table holds 100,000 or so clones, just under 95% found once. Specimen: non-Treg CD4+ T cells sorted from blood. The receptor source for this set is a human donor in good health.

The CDR3 region is CASSLDSDSNEQFF. DNA of the CDR3: TGTGCCAGCAGCTTAGACTCGGACAGCAATGAGCAGTTCTTC. The chain employs TRBV5-4 and TRBJ2-1, with a possible D match to TRBD1 (6 bases). CDR3 length: 14 residues. Trimming removed 2 bases from V and 6 bases from J, with 12 bases in between. Germline V gene sequence: CDR1 SGHNT, CDR2 YYREEE (reference sequence).

CDR3 amino acids: CASKSGRRGNYEQYF. CDR3 nucleotides: TGTGCCAGCAAAAGCGGGCGCCGGGGGAATTACGAGCAGTACTTC. The chain has TRBV6-6 and TRBJ2-7; tentatively, D is TRBD2 (6 bases). The germline CDR1 and CDR2 sequences are MNHNY and SVGAGI (reference sequence). The CDR3 covers 15 residues. Trimming took 7 bases from V and 4 from J, leaving 20 bases between them.

The chain joins TRBV30 to TRBJ1-2; 7 bases map to TRBD1. Germline V gene data show CDR1 as GTSNPN and CDR2 as SVGIG (reference sequence). V gave up 5 bases and J gave up 0 bases; unmatched junction bases: 9. The CDR3 consists of 15 residues. The CDR3 region has the DNA TGTGCCTGGGGCCGAGGGGGCGGAACTAACTATGGCTACACCTTC. Translation gives CAWGRGGGTNYGYTF.

The rearrangement joins TRBV7-2 to TRBJ2-5; D remains ambiguous. CDR3 size: 14 residues. Germline CDR1 SGHTA, CDR2 FQGNSA. V was pared by 1 base and J by 6 bases, with 12 bases between. Written as DNA, the CDR3 is TGTGCCAGCAGCTTAGGGCTGGGTCAAAAGACCCAGTACTTC. It yields the protein CASSLGLGQKTQYF.

This clone occurred once. This chain joins TRBV30 and TRBJ1-1; D uncertain. The CDR3 has 13 amino acids. Germline V CDR1 and CDR2: GTSNPN, SVGIG (reference sequence). V lost 4 bases and J 0 bases, leaving 9 bases between the germline ends. The CDR3 nucleotides are TGTGCCTGGATCTTGGGTATGAACACTGAAGCTTTCTTT. Translation gives CAWILGMNTEAFF.

The CDR3 DNA reads as TGTGCTAGTGGTTTGGATACCGCTCGGGGTACGCAGTATTTT. It codes for CASGLDTARGTQYF. V is TRBV12-5 and J is TRBJ2-3; tentatively, D is TRBD2 (5 bases). The CDR3 is made up of 14 amino acids. Germline lookup yields CDR1 LGHNT and CDR2 FRNRAP. The V gene lost 1 base and the J gene lost 8 bases, with 13 bases spanning the gap.

The chain joins TRBV27 to TRBJ1-2, with D possibly matching TRBD1 (5 bases). Germline assignment: CDR1 MNHEY and CDR2 SMNVEV (reference sequence). Trimming cost V 6 bases and J 1 base, with 21 bases left between them. This CDR3 is built from 17 residues. The DNA for the CDR3 is TGTGCCAGCAGCCTACGCGGGACGTCGACCTTTAACTATGGCTACACCTTC. It specifies CASSLRGTSTFNYGYTF.

This clone was picked up one time. V is TRBV4-1 and J is TRBJ1-4; D call uncertain. Germline V CDR1 and CDR2: MGHRA, YSYEKL. Deletions cut 4 bases from V and 8 bases from J, with 11 bases between. The CDR3 loop spans 13 amino acids. This CDR3 reads CASSPTGIEKLFF. CDR3 DNA sequence: TGCGCCAGCAGCCCAACCGGGATCGAAAAACTGTTTTTT.

The chain employs TRBV30 and TRBJ2-3, with TRBD2 identical over 8 bases. The CDR3 contains 15 residues. In germline, CDR1 is GTSNPN, CDR2 SVGIG (reference sequence). Germline trimming cut 0 bases from V and 3 bases from J; bases unmatched to any gene: 5. The CDR3 loop is CAWSVLRGGTDTQYF. The CDR3 region has the DNA TGTGCCTGGAGTGTACTCCGGGGGGGGACAGATACGCAGTATTTT.

The V gene is TRBV7-9, the J gene TRBJ1-2; 11 bases match TRBD1. Germline CDR1 and CDR2: SEHNR and FQNEAQ (reference sequence). With 5 bases clipped from V and 7 bases from J, the junction kept 3 bases outside the gene matches. The CDR3 sequence is 13 residues long. The DNA of the CDR3 is TGTGCCAGCAGCCCAGGACAGGGGGCTGGCTACACCTTC. It specifies CASSPGQGAGYTF.

This clone came up once. The chain joins TRBV5-1 to TRBJ1-1; unclear D gene. This CDR3 comprises 15 residues. V was shortened by 1 base and J by 2 bases, with 12 bases between the two germline ends. Germline V CDR1 and CDR2: SGHRS, YFSETQ. Written as DNA, the CDR3 is TGCGCCAGCAGCTTGATAGTTGGCGAAAACACTGAAGCTTTCTTT. Translation: CASSLIVGENTEAFF.

This clone was detected only once. V is TRBV2 and J is TRBJ2-7; unclear D gene. Trimming removed 7 bases from V and 12 bases from J, with 16 bases in between. The CDR3 loop spans 11 amino acids. Per germline, CDR1 SNHLY and CDR2 FYNNEI. The CDR3 region is CASISVGQPYF. CDR3 DNA: TGTGCCAGCATCTCTGTGGGCCAGCCGTACTTC.

CDR3 protein: CASSSRSGLSNEKLFF. CDR3 coding DNA: TGTGCCAGCAGTTCGAGATCTGGCTTAAGTAATGAAAAACTGTTTTTT. The V call is TRBV14, the J call TRBJ1-4; the D is unclear. V was trimmed by 6 bases and J by 4 bases, leaving 18 bases between them. Germline CDR1 is SGHDN and CDR2 is FVKESK. The CDR3 extends over 16 amino acids.

The V gene is TRBV9, the J gene TRBJ2-7; 7 positions agree with TRBD2. Looked up from germline, CDR1 is SGDLS and CDR2 is YYNGEE. V shed 4 bases and J 1 base; nucleotides not matched to a gene: 8. This CDR3 region has 15 residues. Here the CDR3 DNA reads TGTGCCAGCAGCCCCCTTTCCGGGGGGTCCTACGAGCAGTACTTC. Its protein is CASSPLSGGSYEQYF.

The chain carries TRBV4-2 and TRBJ2-3; D remains ambiguous. CDR1 is LGHNA, CDR2 YNFKEQ, per germline. V dropped 0 bases and J dropped 2 bases, with 6 bases sitting between them. The CDR3 sequence is 14 residues long. For the CDR3, the DNA is TGTGCCAGCAGCCAAGATAGGGTCACAGATACGCAGTATTTT. It is translated as CASSQDRVTDTQYF.

A single count supports this clone. This chain joins TRBV6-5 and TRBJ2-2; D is uncertain. Germline V gives CDR1 MNHEY, CDR2 SVGAGI. The V end was cut by 7 bases, the J end by 3 bases, with 12 bases between. This CDR3 has 14 residues. The CDR3 DNA reads TGTGCCAGCATTAGGGCCGTTGACACCGGGGAGCTGTTTTTT. It translates to CASIRAVDTGELFF.

CDR3 loop: CAERGANTGELFF. The CDR3 nucleotides read TGTGCCGAAAGGGGAGCGAACACCGGGGAGCTGTTTTTT. V and J are TRBV7-2 and TRBJ2-2, with D perhaps being TRBD1 or TRBD2 (5 bases each). The CDR3 contains 13 residues. V lost 11 bases and J 0 bases, leaving 10 bases between the germline ends. Germline V CDR1 and CDR2: SGHTA, FQGNSA. The full variable domain, completed using reference TRBV7-2 and TRBJ2-2, is GAGVSQSPSNKVTEKGKDVELRCDPISGHTALYWYRQSLGQGLEFLIYFQGNSAPDKSGLPSDRFSAERTGGSVSTLTIQRTQQEDSAVYLCAERGANTGELFFGEGSRLTVL.

The rearrangement uses TRBV11-2 and TRBJ1-2; the D is unclear. This CDR3 has 12 residues. The V end lost 1 base, the J end lost 4 bases, and 4 bases lay between the germline ends. The germline V gene encodes CDR1 SGHAT and CDR2 FQNNGV. CDR3 sequence: CASSLGGYGYTF. CDR3 in DNA: TGTGCCAGCAGCTTAGGGGGCTATGGCTACACCTTC.

The rearrangement links TRBV2 to TRBJ1-1; D ambiguous. CDR1 SNHLY and CDR2 FYNNEI come from the germline V gene. With 7 bases removed from V and 3 bases from J, the gap between germline ends came to 24 bases. This CDR3 is 17 amino acids long. The CDR3 sequence is CASTLLAELTQDTEAFF. DNA of the CDR3: TGTGCCAGCACCCTGTTGGCAGAGTTGACCCAGGACACTGAAGCTTTCTTT. The entire variable domain, with the rest obtained from reference TRBV2 and TRBJ1-1, is as follows: EPEVTQTPSHQVTQMGQEVILRCVPISNHLYFYWYRQILGQKVEFLVSFYNNEISEKSEIFDDQFSVERPDGSNFTLKIRSTKLEDSAMYFCASTLLAELTQDTEAFFGQGTRLTVV.

This clone appeared a few times. The chain combines TRBV19 with TRBJ1-1; 8 nucleotides agree with TRBD1. Germline CDR1 and CDR2: LNHDA and SQIVND (reference sequence). V lost 6 bases, J lost 1 base, and 1 base stayed unmatched. The CDR3 contains 13 residues. The CDR3 DNA is TGTGCCAGTAGAGGACAGGGGAACACTGAAGCTTTCTTT. Translation: CASRGQGNTEAFF.

The rearrangement links TRBV5-1 to TRBJ2-1, with TRBD1 matching over 9 bases. With V trimmed by 4 bases and J by 6 bases, 14 bases remained unmatched. The CDR3 contains 17 residues. Per germline, CDR1 SGHRS and CDR2 YFSETQ. CDR3 bases: TGCGCCAGCAGCCTCATGGACAGGGGCAAGGCCTCCAATGAGCAGTTCTTC. Residues: CASSLMDRGKASNEQFF.

The chain uses TRBV4-1 and TRBJ1-1; D gene uncertain. Trimming removed 3 bases from V and 4 bases from J, with 18 bases in between. Germline V lookup: CDR1 MGHRA, CDR2 YSYEKL. CDR3 length: 16 amino acids. The CDR3 region has the DNA TGCGCCAGCAGCCACCTCCCGGGCCCCGGGAGCACTGAAGCTTTCTTT. It yields the protein CASSHLPGPGSTEAFF.

The chain carries TRBV11-1 and TRBJ2-3; D gene uncertain. Per the germline V gene, CDR1 is SGHAT and CDR2 is FQDESV (reference sequence). The CDR3 covers 12 residues. The V end lost 7 bases, the J end lost 4 bases, and 9 bases lay between the germline ends. CDR3 DNA: TGTGCCAGCACCTCTAATTCAGATACGCAGTATTTT. It yields the protein CASTSNSDTQYF.

The gene calls are TRBV25-1 and TRBJ2-6; D may be TRBD1 (5 bases). The CDR3 contains 12 residues. CDR1 and CDR2 (germline): MGHDK, SYGVNS. V gave up 4 bases and J gave up 13 bases, with 11 bases separating them. The DNA for the CDR3 is TGTGCCAGCAGTGGGGGCCGGTGGGTCCTGACTTTC. It specifies CASSGGRWVLTF.

The gene calls are TRBV18 and TRBJ1-2; no definite D call. Looked up from germline, CDR1 is KGHSH and CDR2 is LQKENI. The CDR3 extends over 15 amino acids. Between the trimmed V and J ends, which lost 2 bases and 4 bases, there was a span of 14 bases. The CDR3 DNA reads TGTGCCAGCTCACCATTGGACGGAGAAATCTATGGCTACACCTTC. Residues: CASSPLDGEIYGYTF.

J is TRBJ1-1 and V is TRBV7-8; no reliable D call. Trimming pared 1 base from V and 6 bases from J, leaving 9 bases between. The CDR3 is 13 residues long. Germline assignment: CDR1 SGHVS and CDR2 FQNEAQ. Here the CDR3 DNA reads TGTGCCAGCAGCTTAGGGGCCCCGGCTGAAGCTTTCTTT. Translation: CASSLGAPAEAFF.

This chain connects TRBV7-3 to TRBJ2-3, with D unclear. CDR3 length equals 13 residues. CDR1 and CDR2 from the germline V gene are SGHTA and FQGTGA. The V and J ends lost 5 bases and 1 base respectively, with 7 bases between them. Here the CDR3 DNA reads TGTGCCAGCAGCCGATCAGGCACAGATACGCAGTATTTT. Its protein is CASSRSGTDTQYF.

The genes are TRBV6-5 and TRBJ2-3, with TRBD1 identical over 7 bases. J gave up 5 bases and V 5 bases, and 1 base lay outside the gene matches. Germline CDR1 is MNHEY and CDR2 is SVGAGI. The CDR3 length is 12 residues. CDR3 in amino acids: CASSHRGDTQYF. The CDR3 bases are TGTGCCAGCAGTCACAGGGGAGATACGCAGTATTTT.